These 30 T cell receptor beta chains were sequenced from one sample in a study of T-cell memory formation after mild COVID-19. TCRdb called the 5' RACE reads again in MiXCR, with one record for every CDR3 protein. Among tens of thousands of distinct CDR3 sequences listed, 9.3% were seen once. Sequenced: PBMCs or a T cell subset sorted from them (not recorded which). The receptors originated from an adult woman who had mild COVID-19 (a few samples of this study predate the infection). Cell type and time point are not known.

The chain recombines TRBV15 with TRBJ1-1, with 7 bases fitting TRBD1. V shed 0 bases and J 5 bases; nucleotides not matched to a gene: 24. The V gene's germline CDR1 is LNHNV and CDR2 YYDKDF (reference sequence). This CDR3 region has 21 residues. In DNA, the CDR3 is TGTGCCACCAGCAGAGATTCCAGGACCCGTCCAACAGGGGCAAGTTTGACTGAAGCTTTCTTT. Translated, it gives CATSRDSRTRPTGASLTEAFF.

The chain recombines TRBV27 with TRBJ1-5; D is uncertain. This CDR3 spans 14 amino acids. Germline V lookup: CDR1 MNHEY, CDR2 SMNVEV (reference sequence). V lost 3 bases and J lost 0, with 6 bases in between. CDR3 in DNA: TGTGCCAGCAGTTTCGGGTATAGCAATCAGCCCCAGCATTTT. This encodes CASSFGYSNQPQHF.

This clonotype has a single count. The genes are TRBV6-1 and TRBJ1-6; TRBD1 might be the D (6 bases). Germline CDR1 and CDR2: MNHNS and SASEGT. With 11 bases removed from V and 4 bases from J, the gap between germline ends came to 12 bases. There are 13 residues in the CDR3. The CDR3 is CAVGQTYNSPLHF. The DNA for the CDR3 is TGTGCCGTAGGACAGACTTATAATTCACCCCTCCACTTT.

This clonotype was counted ten times or more. The rearrangement joins TRBV7-3 to TRBJ2-3; 7 bases are shared with TRBD1. J lost 6 bases, V lost 4 bases, and 13 bases had no gene match. The CDR3 loop spans 16 amino acids. The germline V gene encodes CDR1 SGHTA and CDR2 FQGTGA. As DNA, the CDR3 is TGTGCCAGCAGCTGGACCGGGACAGTAGGGACCGATACGCAGTATTTT. Translating gives CASSWTGTVGTDTQYF.

This clonotype has a count of ten or more. The chain couples TRBV5-1 to TRBJ2-3; perhaps TRBD2 as D (6 bases). The germline CDR1 and CDR2 sequences are SGHRS and YFSETQ. Trimming cost V 4 bases and J 2 bases, with 14 bases left between them. The CDR3 is 15 residues long. The CDR3 DNA reads as TGCGCCAGCAGCCCCCGGGACTTCAACACAGATACGCAGTATTTT. Its translation is CASSPRDFNTDTQYF.

This chain links TRBV19 with TRBJ1-5; D is perhaps TRBD1 (6 bases). The CDR3 extends over 13 amino acids. With 3 bases removed from V and 8 bases from J, the gap between germline ends came to 11 bases. Germline V gene sequence: CDR1 LNHDA, CDR2 SQIVND (reference sequence). The CDR3 loop reads CASSMQQGKPQHF. For the CDR3, the DNA is TGTGCCAGTAGTATGCAACAGGGAAAGCCCCAGCATTTT.

This clonotype has at least ten counts. This chain joins TRBV10-3 and TRBJ2-1, with TRBD1 identical over 7 bases. Germline CDR1 reads ENHRY; CDR2 reads SYGVKD. CDR3 size: 13 residues. J gave up 5 bases and V 6 bases, and 4 bases lay outside the gene matches. The CDR3 loop is CAIRGQPDNEQFF. The CDR3 DNA reads TGTGCCATCAGGGGACAGCCTGACAATGAGCAGTTCTTC.

This clonotype has a handful of counts. The chain is built from TRBV9 and TRBJ2-3; D not certain. The CDR3 runs 13 residues. Germline CDR1 reads SGDLS; CDR2 reads YYNGEE. V was cut by 0 bases and J by 2 bases, with 4 bases left in between. CDR3 bases: TGTGCCAGCAGCGTAGGGGACACAGATACGCAGTATTTT. Amino acids: CASSVGDTDTQYF.

The gene calls are TRBV30 and TRBJ2-3, with D tentatively TRBD1 (6 bases). This CDR3 comprises 14 residues. Germline loops: CDR1 GTSNPN, CDR2 SVGIG (reference sequence). V was pared by 0 bases and J by 7 bases, with 14 bases between. The CDR3 DNA reads as TGTGCCTGGAGTGTAACCCGAGGGGGAAATACGCAGTATTTT. It encodes CAWSVTRGGNTQYF.

This clonotype has just a few counts. This chain joins TRBV6-2 or TRBV6-3 and TRBJ1-1, with 9 bases that match TRBD1. This CDR3 has 16 amino acids. Germline assignment: CDR1 MNHEY and CDR2 SVGEGT. The V segment lost 5 bases and the J segment 4 bases; nucleotides outside the gene matches: 11. The CDR3 bases are TGTGCCAGCAGTATCGCACCGGGACAGGGTCCCACTGAAGCTTTCTTT. Amino acid sequence: CASSIAPGQGPTEAFF.

The table lists this clonotype with a few counts. The J gene is TRBJ1-5, the V gene TRBV7-9; D is possibly TRBD1 (5 bases). This CDR3 has 12 residues. Looked up from germline, CDR1 is SEHNR and CDR2 is FQNEAQ (reference sequence). Trimming removed 7 bases from V and 3 bases from J, with 7 bases in between. As DNA, the CDR3 is TGTGCCAGCACACAGGACAATCAGCCCCAGCATTTT. Its translation: CASTQDNQPQHF. The full variable domain, its missing parts supplied by reference TRBV7-9 and TRBJ1-5, is DTGVSQNPRHKITKRGQNVTFRCDPISEHNRLYWYRQTLGQGPEFLTYFQNEAQLEKSRLLSDRFSAERPKGSFSTLEIQRTEQGDSAMYLCASTQDNQPQHFGDGTRLSIL.

This clonotype turned up a few times. The V and J genes are TRBV4-1 and TRBJ2-7, with 7 bases lining up with TRBD1. Germline values: CDR1 MGHRA, CDR2 YSYEKL. The CDR3 totals 15 residues. After removal of 4 bases from V and 3 bases from J, the junction contained 9 bases not matched to a gene. CDR3 residues: CASSPGVAGGYEQYF. In DNA form, the CDR3 reads TGCGCCAGCAGCCCTGGGGTAGCAGGGGGCTACGAGCAGTACTTC.

The chain is built from TRBV24-1 and TRBJ2-7; D not resolved. V gave up 2 bases and J gave up 2 bases, with 9 bases separating them. This CDR3 is built from 14 residues. CDR1 is KGHDR and CDR2 is SFDVKD in the germline V gene. CDR3 nucleotides: TGTGCCACCAGTGATTCCGGAGCTGCCTACGAGCAGTACTTC. This gives the protein CATSDSGAAYEQYF.

This clonotype was seen more than once but under ten times. The gene calls are TRBV7-6 and TRBJ1-1, with D possibly being TRBD1 (5 bases). This CDR3 has 16 amino acids. The V end was cut by 5 bases, the J end by 3 bases, with 19 bases between. From germline, CDR1 is SGHVS and CDR2 FNYEAQ. CDR3 protein: CASSPGRRATDTEAFF. The CDR3 DNA reads TGTGCCAGCAGCCCGGGACGGAGGGCGACGGACACTGAAGCTTTCTTT. Together with reference TRBV7-6 and TRBJ1-1, the CDR3 gives the full variable domain: GAGVSQSPRYKVTKRGQDVALRCDPISGHVSLYWYRQALGQGPEFLTYFNYEAQQDKSGLPNDRFSAERPEGSISTLTIQRTEQRDSAMYRCASSPGRRATDTEAFFGQGTRLTVV.

The chain recombines TRBV7-2 with TRBJ2-1; D is undetermined. This CDR3 is 15 amino acids long. Germline-derived CDR1 and CDR2 are SGHTA and FQGNSA. Trimming took 1 base from V and 9 from J, leaving 16 bases between them. The CDR3 here is CASSLGALLLGEQFF. CDR3 DNA: TGTGCCAGCAGCTTAGGAGCGTTACTCCTGGGTGAGCAGTTCTTC. Full variable domain (outside the CDR3, taken from reference TRBV7-2 and TRBJ2-1): GAGVSQSPSNKVTEKGKDVELRCDPISGHTALYWYRQSLGQGLEFLIYFQGNSAPDKSGLPSDRFSAERTGGSVSTLTIQRTQQEDSAVYLCASSLGALLLGEQFFGPGTRLTVL.

This clonotype was detected many times. The gene calls are TRBV15 and TRBJ1-1; D remains unclear. CDR1 is LNHNV and CDR2 is YYDKDF in the germline V gene (reference sequence). The CDR3 contains 16 residues. V dropped 3 bases and J dropped 1 base, with 15 bases sitting between them. The CDR3 sequence is CATSRGRRLANTEAFF. DNA of the CDR3: TGTGCCACCAGCAGGGGCCGGAGGTTGGCGAACACTGAAGCTTTCTTT. The entire variable domain, with the rest obtained from reference TRBV15 and TRBJ1-1, is as follows: DAMVIQNPRYQVTQFGKPVTLSCSQTLNHNVMYWYQQKSSQAPKLLFHYYDKDFNNEADTPDNFQSRRPNTSFCFLDIRSPGLGDTAMYLCATSRGRRLANTEAFFGQGTRLTVV.

This clonotype was seen a handful of times. This sequence joins TRBV28 and TRBJ2-5, with 8 bases identical to TRBD1. V dropped 6 bases and J dropped 2; count of bases not matched to a gene: 8. Germline CDR1 reads MDHEN; CDR2 reads SYDVKM. The CDR3 has 15 amino acids. In DNA, the CDR3 is TGTGCCAGCAGCCCCGGGACAGGCAATCAAGAGACCCAGTACTTC. It encodes CASSPGTGNQETQYF.

The chain recombines TRBV24-1 with TRBJ2-3; D not resolved. The length of the CDR3 is 16 residues. Germline CDR1 KGHDR, CDR2 SFDVKD. V lost 2 bases to trimming and J lost 1 base, with 12 bases between them. CDR3 amino acids: CATSDSLSIGTDTQYF. The CDR3 nucleotides read TGTGCCACCAGTGATTCTCTGAGCATTGGCACAGATACGCAGTATTTT.

At least ten counts were recorded for this clonotype. The gene calls are TRBV5-1 and TRBJ1-2; D call uncertain. The germline gives CDR1 SGHRS, CDR2 YFSETQ. The CDR3 spans 12 residues. Trimming removed 0 bases at V and 8 bases at J, with 8 bases between. CDR3 coding DNA: TGCGCCAGCAGCTTGGAGAGGGAAGGCTACACCTTC. This encodes CASSLEREGYTF. Combining the CDR3 with reference TRBV5-1 and TRBJ1-2 gives the whole variable domain KAGVTQTPRYLIKTRGQQVTLSCSPISGHRSVSWYQQTPGQGLQFLFEYFSETQRNKGNFPGRFSGRQFSNSRSEMNVSTLELGDSALYLCASSLEREGYTFGSGTRLTVV.

This clonotype appeared many times. This chain uses TRBV29-1 with TRBJ2-3; 7 bases are a match to TRBD2. With V trimmed by 4 bases and J by 0 bases, 4 bases remained unmatched. The CDR3 contains 14 residues. CDR1 and CDR2 (germline): SQVTM, ANQGSEA. The CDR3 DNA reads as TGCAGCGTTGCCAGCGGGGCTAGCACAGATACGCAGTATTTT. Its translation is CSVASGASTDTQYF.

In its sample, this clonotype was seen a few times. This chain links TRBV25-1 with TRBJ2-7; possible D gene TRBD2, 6 bases. V lost 8 bases and J 3 bases, leaving 8 bases between the germline ends. CDR1 and CDR2 (germline): MGHDK, SYGVNS. The CDR3 sequence is 11 residues long. The CDR3 sequence is CASGGIYEQYF. The CDR3 DNA sequence: TGTGCCAGCGGGGGGATCTACGAGCAGTACTTC.

This sequence joins TRBV10-3 and TRBJ2-6, with D perhaps TRBD1 (6 bases). Germline V lookup: CDR1 ENHRY, CDR2 SYGVKD. V was trimmed by 1 base and J by 0 bases, leaving 13 bases between them. The CDR3 spans 18 residues. CDR3 nucleotide sequence: TGTGCCATCAGTGAGTGGGCAGGGGTCCCCTCTGGGGCCAACGTCCTGACTTTC. It yields the protein CAISEWAGVPSGANVLTF.

V and J are TRBV5-1 and TRBJ2-7; possible D gene TRBD2, 8 bases. CDR3 length: 14 residues. CDR1 and CDR2 (germline): SGHRS, YFSETQ. The germline V and J ends were trimmed by 7 bases and 0 bases, with 14 bases remaining between them. CDR3 sequence: CASRGGQSSYEQYF. CDR3 nucleotide sequence: TGCGCCAGCCGGGGGGGACAGTCCTCCTACGAGCAGTACTTC.

This clonotype was counted between two and nine times. This chain uses TRBV4-2 with TRBJ2-7; possibly TRBD2 for D (7 bases). Germline V gene data show CDR1 as LGHNA and CDR2 as YNFKEQ. The CDR3 has 15 amino acids. V was trimmed by 1 base and J by 5 bases, leaving 15 bases between them. The CDR3 coding sequence is TGTGCCAGCAGCCAAGGAGGTCTCGGGGGGCACGAGCAGTACTTC. This sequence encodes CASSQGGLGGHEQYF.

This clonotype showed up many times. V usage is TRBV5-1 and J usage is TRBJ2-1, with D hard to call. Germline CDR1 and CDR2: SGHRS and YFSETQ. V was trimmed by 4 bases and J by 0 bases, leaving 20 bases between them. CDR3 length: 18 residues. The CDR3 nucleotides are TGCGCCAGCAGCCGTCTCTCTCTAGGGTCTAGCTCCTACAATGAGCAGTTCTTC. This sequence encodes CASSRLSLGSSSYNEQFF.

This clonotype occurred many times. The V call is TRBV24-1, the J call TRBJ2-1; D gene ambiguous. V was clipped by 5 bases and J by 10 bases, with 8 bases between them. Germline V gene data show CDR1 as KGHDR and CDR2 as SFDVKD. The CDR3 is 11 amino acids. The CDR3 loop reads CATSVLGEQFF. CDR3 in DNA: TGTGCCACCAGTGTGCTAGGGGAGCAGTTCTTC.

This clonotype occurred many times. The rearrangement uses TRBV7-8 and TRBJ2-3; 7 bases line up with TRBD2. V shed 2 bases, J shed 6 bases, and the junction held 11 bases outside the gene matches. This CDR3 is 16 amino acids long. The V gene's germline CDR1 is SGHVS and CDR2 FQNEAQ. The chain's CDR3 is CASSLWRGGSRDTQYF. CDR3 in DNA: TGTGCCAGCAGCTTATGGAGAGGCGGGAGCAGGGATACGCAGTATTTT.

This clonotype was counted ten times or more. V is TRBV6-4 and J is TRBJ2-1, with 14 bases lining up with TRBD2. Germline V lookup: CDR1 MRHNA, CDR2 SNTAGT. CDR3 length: 16 amino acids. The junction had 9 bases not matched to a gene; V was cut back by 5 bases and J by 9 bases. The CDR3 loop is CASSRNGLAGGSEQFF. CDR3 DNA sequence: TGTGCCAGCAGTAGGAACGGACTAGCGGGAGGCAGTGAGCAGTTCTTC.

In this sample, this clonotype turned up many times. The chain joins TRBV7-2 to TRBJ2-7; D is possibly TRBD1 (6 bases). Germline V gene lookup returns CDR1 SGHTA and CDR2 FQGNSA. Between the trimmed V and J ends, which lost 5 bases and 4 bases, there was a span of 15 bases. The CDR3 is 14 amino acids. In DNA form, the CDR3 reads TGTGCCAGCAGCCTCGGAACAGGGATATACGAGCAGTACTTC. It encodes CASSLGTGIYEQYF.

This clonotype has a handful of counts. V and J are TRBV2 and TRBJ1-2, with 9 bases matching TRBD1. Germline loops: CDR1 SNHLY, CDR2 FYNNEI. The CDR3 extends over 16 amino acids. V lost 3 bases, J lost 4 bases, and 9 bases stayed unmatched. Here the CDR3 reads CASSENRGRGGYGYTF. DNA for the CDR3: TGTGCCAGCAGTGAGAACAGGGGGCGCGGAGGCTATGGCTACACCTTC.